Each of the 16 T cell receptor beta chains below was sequenced from the same sample in a study of blood T cell repertoires in COVID-19. Measured with immunoSEQ multiplex PCR; TCRdb has only the in-frame clones, and not every one. Of 300,000 or so clones listed, roughly 90% are singletons. The sample comprised peripheral blood. All receptors derive from a woman aged 25 to 45 with COVID-19, enrolled during active disease.

V gene TRBV7-2 combines with J gene TRBJ1-5; D might be TRBD1 (6 bases). This CDR3 comprises 15 residues. Trimming shortened V by 2 bases and J by 0 bases, and 8 bases separated the two germline ends. Germline assignment: CDR1 SGHTA and CDR2 FQGNSA. The CDR3 region has the DNA TGTGCCAGCAGCTTATCACAGGGTAGCAATCAGCCCCAGCATTTT. It encodes CASSLSQGSNQPQHF.

The rearrangement links TRBV28 to TRBJ2-1, with TRBD2 matching over 9 bases. Germline-derived CDR1 and CDR2 are MDHEN and SYDVKM. After removal of 6 bases from V and 7 bases from J, the junction contained 10 bases not matched to a gene. The CDR3 consists of 15 residues. The CDR3 nucleotides read TGTGCCAGCAGAGTGACTAGCGGCGGCAGAAATGAGCAGTTCTTC. It specifies CASRVTSGGRNEQFF.

The rearrangement uses TRBV19 and TRBJ1-1; 9 bases are shared with TRBD1. Per germline, CDR1 LNHDA and CDR2 SQIVND (reference sequence). V lost 6 bases, J lost 7 bases, and 3 bases stayed unmatched. This CDR3 is built from 12 residues. CDR3 nucleotides: TGTGCCAGTAGGACAGGGGGGATTGAAGCTTTCTTT. Its protein is CASRTGGIEAFF.

The chain employs TRBV25-1 and TRBJ1-3, with unresolved D. The CDR3 runs to 14 residues. Germline CDR1 reads MGHDK; CDR2 reads SYGVNS. The V end was cut by 3 bases, the J end by 4 bases, with 10 bases between. CDR3 loop: CASSDPGWGNTIYF. The DNA for the CDR3 is TGTGCCAGCAGTGACCCGGGGTGGGGAAACACCATATATTTT.

The gene calls are TRBV28 and TRBJ2-5, with 9 bases identical to TRBD1. The germline V gene has CDR1 MDHEN and CDR2 SYDVKM. This CDR3 spans 17 amino acids. The ends lost 7 bases at V and 0 bases at J; junction bases unmatched: 12. DNA of the CDR3: TGTGCCAGCACCGGGCGCCGGGGGACAGGGTACCAAGAGACCCAGTACTTC. It is translated as CASTGRRGTGYQETQYF.

The rearrangement joins TRBV19 to TRBJ1-2, with 10 bases aligning to TRBD1. CDR3 length equals 15 residues. Germline loops: CDR1 LNHDA, CDR2 SQIVND (reference sequence). Trimming removed 4 bases from V and 7 bases from J; junction bases left unmatched: 9. CDR3 bases: TGTGCCAGTAGTACGGCCGGGACAGGGGTCGGTGGCTACACCTTC. Its protein is CASSTAGTGVGGYTF.

The genes are TRBV5-8 and TRBJ2-5; 7 positions agree with TRBD1. Losses at the gene ends were 1 base for V and 6 bases for J; bases not matched to a gene: 6. The CDR3 covers 14 residues. Looked up from germline, CDR1 is SGHTS and CDR2 is YDEGEE. In DNA form, the CDR3 reads TGTGCCAGCAGCTTGACAGACAGGGTACAGACCCAGTACTTC. Translated: CASSLTDRVQTQYF.

Only a few counts were recorded for this clone. As DNA, the CDR3 is TGCGCCAGCAGCTTAAGCGGGAGGTTCGACGAGCAGTACTTC. It translates to CASSLSGRFDEQYF. V usage is TRBV5-1 and J usage is TRBJ2-7; 9 nucleotides match TRBD2. The CDR3 runs 14 residues. CDR1 and CDR2 (germline): SGHRS, YFSETQ. J lost 5 bases, V lost 2 bases, and 5 bases had no gene match.

This clone was found once. V gene TRBV18 combines with J gene TRBJ2-1; 10 nucleotides line up with TRBD2. CDR3 length: 16 residues. Germline CDR1 reads KGHSH; CDR2 reads LQKENI. With 3 bases clipped from V and 2 bases from J, the junction kept 4 bases outside the gene matches. The CDR3 region is CASSPLAGVTYNEQFF. The CDR3 DNA sequence: TGTGCCAGCTCACCCCTAGCGGGAGTAACCTACAATGAGCAGTTCTTC.

This chain joins TRBV6-2 or TRBV6-3 and TRBJ1-1; D unresolved. The CDR3 consists of 12 residues. CDR1 and CDR2 from the germline V gene are MNHEY and SVGEGT. Trimming stripped 0 bases from V and 5 bases from J, with 4 bases between. CDR3 protein: CASSYSSTEAFF. The CDR3 coding sequence is TGTGCCAGCAGTTACTCCAGTACTGAAGCTTTCTTT.

V and J are TRBV19 and TRBJ2-5; D perhaps matches TRBD1 (6 bases). Trimming left V 6 bases short and J 5 bases short, with 16 bases between. The CDR3 contains 14 residues. Germline V gene sequence: CDR1 LNHDA, CDR2 SQIVND (reference sequence). Written as DNA, the CDR3 is TGTGCCAGTAGACCGGAACAGGGCACTGAGACCCAGTACTTC. This sequence encodes CASRPEQGTETQYF.

The V gene is TRBV27, the J gene TRBJ1-1; no firm D call. This CDR3 has 13 amino acids. The germline V and J ends were trimmed by 9 bases and 11 bases, with 22 bases remaining between them. Germline V gene data show CDR1 as MNHEY and CDR2 as SMNVEV (reference sequence). CDR3 coding DNA: TGTGCCAGTCGACCGCCGGGAAGCGAGGTGGCTTTCTTT. Protein product: CASRPPGSEVAFF.

The chain recombines TRBV7-8 with TRBJ1-2, with D perhaps TRBD1 (6 bases). Between the trimmed V and J ends, which lost 2 bases and 2 bases, there was a span of 9 bases. The CDR3 contains 14 residues. Germline V gene sequence: CDR1 SGHVS, CDR2 FQNEAQ. The chain's CDR3 is CASSLTGQNYGYTF. For the CDR3, the DNA is TGTGCCAGCAGCTTAACTGGACAGAACTATGGCTACACCTTC.

The rearrangement links TRBV6-2 or TRBV6-3 to TRBJ1-2, with TRBD1 identical over 8 bases. Germline values: CDR1 MNHEY, CDR2 SVGEGT. The CDR3 sequence is 17 residues long. V shed 2 bases, J shed 4 bases, and the junction held 12 bases outside the gene matches. DNA for the CDR3: TGTGCCAGCAGTTACCAAAGGTCCTGGGACAGGACCTATGGCTACACCTTC. Protein sequence: CASSYQRSWDRTYGYTF.

This chain links TRBV5-6 with TRBJ1-6; perhaps TRBD1 as D (5 bases). V lost 4 bases and J 7 bases, leaving 18 bases between the germline ends. The CDR3 totals 16 residues. Germline lookup yields CDR1 SGHDT and CDR2 YYEEEE. The CDR3 reads CASSRTRQMGNSPLHF. As DNA, the CDR3 is TGTGCCAGCAGCCGAACCCGACAGATGGGAAATTCACCCCTCCACTTT.

V and J are TRBV6-5 and TRBJ2-1; tentative D call: TRBD1 (8 bases). Trimming took 2 bases from V and 8 from J, leaving 13 bases between them. Germline lookup yields CDR1 MNHEY and CDR2 SVGAGI. This CDR3 is 14 amino acids long. The CDR3 bases are TGTGCCAGCAGTTACCGGACAGGGAGGGATGAGCAGTTCTTC. It specifies CASSYRTGRDEQFF.